Presented here are 17 T cell receptor beta chains from one specimen sequenced in a study of blood T cell repertoires in COVID-19. Libraries were prepared by immunoSEQ multiplex PCR; TCRdb keeps only in-frame clonotypes and omits some of them. The sample consists of about 64,000 clones, approximately 78% of them appearing once. Sequenced sample: peripheral blood. These receptors were obtained from a man between 60 and 75 years old with COVID-19, enrolled during active disease.

The chain is built from TRBV7-9 and TRBJ2-5; TRBD1 matches 10 bases. After removal of 3 bases from V and 4 bases from J, the junction contained 5 bases not matched to a gene. Germline loops: CDR1 SEHNR, CDR2 FQNEAQ (reference sequence). The CDR3 totals 15 residues. CDR3 in amino acids: CASSFRQGAGETQYF. Written as DNA, the CDR3 is TGTGCCAGCAGCTTCAGACAGGGGGCGGGAGAGACCCAGTACTTC.

The chain carries TRBV7-9 and TRBJ1-3, with D hard to call. Deletions cut 4 bases from V and 0 bases from J, with 4 bases between. There are 13 residues in the CDR3. Germline V CDR1 and CDR2: SEHNR, FQNEAQ (reference sequence). The CDR3 sequence is CASSYYSGNTIYF. The CDR3 bases are TGTGCCAGCAGCTACTACTCTGGAAACACCATATATTTT.

This rearrangement joins TRBV19 to TRBJ2-3, with 10 positions matching TRBD2. V was pared by 7 bases and J by 3 bases, with 7 bases of the junction left unmatched. This CDR3 contains 15 residues. Germline values: CDR1 LNHDA, CDR2 SQIVND (reference sequence). CDR3 sequence: CASKRSSGGTDTQYF. The CDR3 nucleotides read TGTGCCAGTAAACGGAGTAGCGGGGGGACAGATACGCAGTATTTT.

The chain employs TRBV15 and TRBJ1-2; tentatively, D is TRBD1 (5 bases). V lost 4 bases to trimming and J lost 3 bases, with 12 bases between them. CDR3 length: 14 residues. Germline CDR1 LNHNV, CDR2 YYDKDF (reference sequence). The CDR3 spells CATSTAGFYYGYTF. The CDR3 DNA reads TGTGCCACCAGCACCGCAGGGTTTTACTATGGCTACACCTTC. Full variable domain (remainder filled in from reference TRBV15 and TRBJ1-2): DAMVIQNPRYQVTQFGKPVTLSCSQTLNHNVMYWYQQKSSQAPKLLFHYYDKDFNNEADTPDNFQSRRPNTSFCFLDIRSPGLGDTAMYLCATSTAGFYYGYTFGSGTRLTVV.

The V gene is TRBV28, the J gene TRBJ2-1; 9 bases are shared with TRBD1. With 3 bases clipped from V and 3 bases from J, the junction kept 6 bases outside the gene matches. CDR3 length equals 16 residues. CDR1 and CDR2 (germline): MDHEN, SYDVKM. CDR3: CASSLSPGQGYNEQFF. The CDR3 DNA reads as TGTGCCAGCAGTTTGTCACCGGGACAGGGCTACAATGAGCAGTTCTTC.

The rearrangement links TRBV7-9 to TRBJ2-1, with TRBD2 as a possible D gene (6 bases). The germline CDR1 and CDR2 sequences are SEHNR and FQNEAQ (reference sequence). Trimming left V 1 base short and J 15 bases short, with 10 bases between. The CDR3 contains 11 residues. In nucleotides, the CDR3 is TGTGCCAGCAGCTTAGGGGGGGAATGGTTCTTC. Translating it yields CASSLGGEWFF. Looking up the rest from reference TRBV7-9 and TRBJ2-1 gives the full variable domain: DTGVSQNPRHKITKRGQNVTFRCDPISEHNRLYWYRQTLGQGPEFLTYFQNEAQLEKSRLLSDRFSAERPKGSFSTLEIQRTEQGDSAMYLCASSLGGEWFFGPGTRLTVL.

The V and J genes are TRBV27 and TRBJ2-5, with D tentatively TRBD2 (6 bases). Germline CDR1 reads MNHEY; CDR2 reads SMNVEV (reference sequence). With 8 bases removed from V and 3 bases from J, the gap between germline ends came to 16 bases. This CDR3 is built from 14 residues. The CDR3 nucleotides are TGTGCCAGCGGGTCTTGGGGGGATAAAGAGACCCAGTACTTC. Translation: CASGSWGDKETQYF.

This chain connects TRBV5-6 to TRBJ1-4, with D unresolved. Trimming stripped 3 bases from V and 3 bases from J, with 9 bases between. This CDR3 comprises 14 residues. CDR1 and CDR2 from the germline V gene are SGHDT and YYEEEE. The CDR3 DNA follows: TGTGCCAGCAGCTCGTGGCAGGCTAATGAAAAACTGTTTTTT. It yields the protein CASSSWQANEKLFF.

This clone has only a few counts. V is TRBV5-1 and J is TRBJ2-7; TRBD1 aligns across 8 bases. The CDR3 extends over 15 amino acids. After removal of 4 bases from V and 3 bases from J, the junction contained 9 bases not matched to a gene. Per germline, CDR1 SGHRS and CDR2 YFSETQ. This CDR3 is CASSGLGTGLYEQYF. CDR3 coding DNA: TGCGCCAGCAGCGGACTGGGGACAGGCCTCTACGAGCAGTACTTC. Together with reference TRBV5-1 and TRBJ2-7, the CDR3 gives the full variable domain: KAGVTQTPRYLIKTRGQQVTLSCSPISGHRSVSWYQQTPGQGLQFLFEYFSETQRNKGNFPGRFSGRQFSNSRSEMNVSTLELGDSALYLCASSGLGTGLYEQYFGPGTRLTVT.

The V and J genes are TRBV5-5 and TRBJ2-2; D is perhaps TRBD1 (6 bases). Trimming shortened V by 4 bases and J by 4 bases, and 11 bases separated the two germline ends. Germline V CDR1 and CDR2: SGHKS, YYEKEE (reference sequence). The length of the CDR3 is 14 residues. CDR3 nucleotides: TGTGCCAGCAGCCCCGGGACATTCACCGGGGAGCTGTTTTTT. Its translation is CASSPGTFTGELFF.

This chain joins TRBV2 and TRBJ1-1; D possibly corresponds to TRBD1 (6 bases). The germline CDR1 and CDR2 sequences are SNHLY and FYNNEI. The CDR3 sequence is 14 residues long. Trimming pared 3 bases from V and 10 bases from J, leaving 18 bases between. The CDR3 reads CASSEVMGGQVAFF. CDR3 nucleotides: TGTGCCAGCAGTGAGGTTATGGGGGGGCAGGTAGCTTTCTTT.

The chain recombines TRBV11-3 with TRBJ2-1; TRBD2 matches at 11 bases. From germline, CDR1 is SGHNT and CDR2 YENEEA. Trimming at V came to 5 bases and at J to 5 bases, leaving 8 bases not matched to a gene. CDR3 length: 16 amino acids. Written as DNA, the CDR3 is TGTGCCAGCAGCCACCCGACTAGCGGGACAAACAATGAGCAGTTCTTC. This codes for CASSHPTSGTNNEQFF. The full variable domain, its missing parts supplied by reference TRBV11-3 and TRBJ2-1, is EAGVVQSPRYKIIEKKQPVAFWCNPISGHNTLYWYLQNLGQGPELLIRYENEEAVDDSQLPKDRFSAERLKGVDSTLKIQPAELGDSAVYLCASSHPTSGTNNEQFFGPGTRLTVL.

DNA of the CDR3: TGCGCCAGCAGCCAACCCCAGGGGATGGGAACAGATACGCAGTATTTT. Amino acid sequence: CASSQPQGMGTDTQYF. The chain couples TRBV4-1 to TRBJ2-3, with D tentatively TRBD1 (6 bases). V dropped 2 bases and J dropped 3 bases, with 15 bases sitting between them. Germline CDR1 is MGHRA and CDR2 is YSYEKL. This CDR3 is built from 16 residues.

V usage is TRBV5-1 and J usage is TRBJ2-7; TRBD2 matches 11 bases. The trim removed 2 bases at V and 0 bases at J, leaving 7 bases unmatched. The CDR3 is made up of 17 amino acids. The germline CDR1 and CDR2 sequences are SGHRS and YFSETQ. CDR3 residues: CASSFSSGRTDSYEQYF. For the CDR3, the DNA is TGCGCCAGCAGCTTTTCTAGCGGGAGGACCGACTCCTACGAGCAGTACTTC. Together with reference TRBV5-1 and TRBJ2-7, the CDR3 gives the full variable domain: KAGVTQTPRYLIKTRGQQVTLSCSPISGHRSVSWYQQTPGQGLQFLFEYFSETQRNKGNFPGRFSGRQFSNSRSEMNVSTLELGDSALYLCASSFSSGRTDSYEQYFGPGTRLTVT.

A word on this clone: At the DNA level, this CDR3 is encoded by other sequences in the same sample as well. This chain connects TRBV18 to TRBJ2-6, with TRBD1 matching 7 bases. This CDR3 has 16 amino acids. Germline-derived CDR1 and CDR2 are KGHSH and LQKENI. V was pared by 4 bases and J by 2 bases, with 5 bases of the junction left unmatched. In DNA, the CDR3 is TGTGCCAGCTCACGGCCTACAGGGGCTGGGGCCAACGTCCTGACTTTC. Residues: CASSRPTGAGANVLTF. Full variable domain (remainder filled in from reference TRBV18 and TRBJ2-6): NAGVMQNPRHLVRRRGQEARLRCSPMKGHSHVYWYRQLPEEGLKFMVYLQKENIIDESGMPKERFSAEFPKEGPSILRIQQVVRGDSAAYFCASSRPTGAGANVLTFGAGSRLTVL.

The chain is built from TRBV9 and TRBJ1-1; D gene ambiguous. The germline gives CDR1 SGDLS, CDR2 YYNGEE. CDR3 length: 15 amino acids. V lost 0 bases and J 4 bases, leaving 13 bases between the germline ends. CDR3 coding DNA: TGTGCCAGCAGCGTAGACGGTGGTCGGGGCACTGAAGCTTTCTTT. Its translation: CASSVDGGRGTEAFF.

The J gene is TRBJ2-2, the V gene TRBV30, with D perhaps TRBD2 (7 bases). The CDR3 sequence is 15 residues long. Trimming left V 3 bases short and J 4 bases short, with 15 bases between. CDR1 and CDR2 (germline): GTSNPN, SVGIG (reference sequence). The CDR3: CAWRMGGAGTGELFF. CDR3 DNA: TGTGCCTGGAGAATGGGGGGGGCAGGCACCGGGGAGCTGTTTTTT.